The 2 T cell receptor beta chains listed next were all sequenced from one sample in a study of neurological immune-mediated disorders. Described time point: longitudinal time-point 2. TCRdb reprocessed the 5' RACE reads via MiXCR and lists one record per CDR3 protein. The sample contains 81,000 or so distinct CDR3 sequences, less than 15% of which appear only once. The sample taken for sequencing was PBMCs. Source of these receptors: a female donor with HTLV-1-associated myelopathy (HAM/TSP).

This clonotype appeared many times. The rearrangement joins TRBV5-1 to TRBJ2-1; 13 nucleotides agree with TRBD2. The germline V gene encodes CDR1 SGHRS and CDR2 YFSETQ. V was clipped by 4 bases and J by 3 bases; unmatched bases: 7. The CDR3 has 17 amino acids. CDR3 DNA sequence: TGCGCCAGCAGCCAAGGGACTAGCGGGGTGATCTACAATGAGCAGTTCTTC. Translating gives CASSQGTSGVIYNEQFF.

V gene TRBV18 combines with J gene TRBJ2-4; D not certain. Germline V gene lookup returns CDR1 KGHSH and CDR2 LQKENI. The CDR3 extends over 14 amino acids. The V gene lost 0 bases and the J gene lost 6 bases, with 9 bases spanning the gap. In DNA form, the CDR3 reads TGTGCCAGCTCACCACCGGAGACAAGAAACATTCAGTACTTC. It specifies CASSPPETRNIQYF.